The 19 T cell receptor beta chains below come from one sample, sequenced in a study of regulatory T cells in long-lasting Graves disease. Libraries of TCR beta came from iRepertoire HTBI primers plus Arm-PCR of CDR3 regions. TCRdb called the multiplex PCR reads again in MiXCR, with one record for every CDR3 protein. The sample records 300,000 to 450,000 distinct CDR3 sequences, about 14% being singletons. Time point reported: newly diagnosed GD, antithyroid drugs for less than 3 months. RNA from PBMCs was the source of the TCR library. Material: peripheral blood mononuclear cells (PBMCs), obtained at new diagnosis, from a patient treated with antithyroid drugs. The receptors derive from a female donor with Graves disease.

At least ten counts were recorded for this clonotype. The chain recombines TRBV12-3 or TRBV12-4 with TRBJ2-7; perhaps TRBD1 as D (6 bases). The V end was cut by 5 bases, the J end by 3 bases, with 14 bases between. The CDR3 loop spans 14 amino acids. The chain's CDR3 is CASSRPGQGYEQYF. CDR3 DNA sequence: TGTGCCAGCAGTCGTCCGGGACAAGGCTACGAGCAGTACTTC.

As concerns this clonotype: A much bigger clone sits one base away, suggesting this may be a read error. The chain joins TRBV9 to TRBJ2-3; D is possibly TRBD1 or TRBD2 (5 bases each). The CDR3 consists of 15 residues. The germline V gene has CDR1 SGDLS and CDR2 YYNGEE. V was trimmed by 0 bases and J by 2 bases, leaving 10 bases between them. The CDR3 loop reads CASSVGGRLTDTQYF. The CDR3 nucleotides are TGTGCCAGCAGCGTAGGGGGACGACTCACAGATACGCAGTATTTT.

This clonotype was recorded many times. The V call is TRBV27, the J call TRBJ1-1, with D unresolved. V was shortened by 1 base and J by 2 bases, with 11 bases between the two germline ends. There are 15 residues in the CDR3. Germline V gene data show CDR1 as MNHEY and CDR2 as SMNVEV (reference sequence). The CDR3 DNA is TGTGCCAGCAGTTTATTTGATGGGCAAAACACTGAAGCTTTCTTT. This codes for CASSLFDGQNTEAFF.

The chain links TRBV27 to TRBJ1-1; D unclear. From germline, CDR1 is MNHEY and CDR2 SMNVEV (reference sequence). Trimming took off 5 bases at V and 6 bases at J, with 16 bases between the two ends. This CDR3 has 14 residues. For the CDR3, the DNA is TGTGCCAGCAGTATCATGGACGGTCTATCTGAAGCTTTCTTT. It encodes CASSIMDGLSEAFF.

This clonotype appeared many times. The CDR3 protein is CASSLIAGLYNEQFF. In nucleotides, the CDR3 is TGTGCCAGCAGTTTAATAGCGGGATTATACAATGAGCAGTTCTTC. The V call is TRBV6-5, the J call TRBJ2-1, with TRBD2 matching 8 bases. CDR3 size: 15 residues. V shed 4 bases and J 4 bases; nucleotides not matched to a gene: 6. The germline V gene encodes CDR1 MNHEY and CDR2 SVGAGI.

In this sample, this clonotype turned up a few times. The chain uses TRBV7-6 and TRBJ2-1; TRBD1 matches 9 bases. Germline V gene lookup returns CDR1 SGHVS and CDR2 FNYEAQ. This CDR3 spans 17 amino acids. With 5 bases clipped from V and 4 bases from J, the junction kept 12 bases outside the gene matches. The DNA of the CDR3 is TGTGCCAGCAGCACAATACAGGGGGCCATGTCTTACAATGAGCAGTTCTTC. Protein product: CASSTIQGAMSYNEQFF.

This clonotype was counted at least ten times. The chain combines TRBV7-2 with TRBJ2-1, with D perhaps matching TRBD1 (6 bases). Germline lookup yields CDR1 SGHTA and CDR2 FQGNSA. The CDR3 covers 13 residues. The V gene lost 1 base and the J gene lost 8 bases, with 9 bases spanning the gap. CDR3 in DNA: TGTGCCAGCAGCTTAGACAGGGTCGATGAGCAGTTCTTC. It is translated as CASSLDRVDEQFF.

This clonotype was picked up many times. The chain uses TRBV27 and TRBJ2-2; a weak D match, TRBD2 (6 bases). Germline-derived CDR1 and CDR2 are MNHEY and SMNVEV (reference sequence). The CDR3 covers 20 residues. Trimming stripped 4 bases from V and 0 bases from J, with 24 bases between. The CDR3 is CASSCNCGIRAGPNTGELFF. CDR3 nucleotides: TGTGCCAGCAGTTGCAACTGTGGAATAAGGGCGGGGCCGAACACCGGGGAGCTGTTTTTT.

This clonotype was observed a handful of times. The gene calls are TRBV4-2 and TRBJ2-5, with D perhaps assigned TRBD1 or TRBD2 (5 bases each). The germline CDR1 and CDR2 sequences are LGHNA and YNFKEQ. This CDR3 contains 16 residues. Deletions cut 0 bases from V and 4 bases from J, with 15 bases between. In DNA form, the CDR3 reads TGTGCCAGCAGCCAAGACCTGACCGGGACCGGAGAGACCCAGTACTTC. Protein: CASSQDLTGTGETQYF.

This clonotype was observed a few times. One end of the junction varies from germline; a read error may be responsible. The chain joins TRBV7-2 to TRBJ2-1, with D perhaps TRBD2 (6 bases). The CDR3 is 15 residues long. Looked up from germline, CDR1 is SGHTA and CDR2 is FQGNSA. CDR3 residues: CASSPGLSSYNEQSF. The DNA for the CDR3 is TGTGCCAGCAGCCCGGGACTTAGCTCCTACAATGAGCAATCCTTC.

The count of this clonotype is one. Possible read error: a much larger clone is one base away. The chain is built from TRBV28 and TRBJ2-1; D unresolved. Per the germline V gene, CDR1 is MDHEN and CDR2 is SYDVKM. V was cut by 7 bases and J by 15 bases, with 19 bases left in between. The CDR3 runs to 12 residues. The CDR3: CASNPPGLNRFF. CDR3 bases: TGTGCCAGCAATCCGCCGGGCCTTAATCGGTTCTTC.

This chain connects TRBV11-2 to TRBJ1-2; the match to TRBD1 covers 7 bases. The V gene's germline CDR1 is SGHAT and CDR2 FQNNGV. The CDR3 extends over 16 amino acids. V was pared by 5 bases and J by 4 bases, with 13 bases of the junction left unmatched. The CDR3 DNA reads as TGTGCCAGCAGCCCAAGGGACAGACGTCTACCCTATGGCTACACCTTC. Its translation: CASSPRDRRLPYGYTF.

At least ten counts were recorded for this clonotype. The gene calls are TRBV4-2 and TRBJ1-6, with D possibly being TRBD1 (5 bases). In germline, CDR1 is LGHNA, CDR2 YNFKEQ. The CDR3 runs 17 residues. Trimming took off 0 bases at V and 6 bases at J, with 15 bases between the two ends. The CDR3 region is CASSQDATQVPNSPLHF. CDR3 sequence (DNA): TGTGCCAGCAGCCAAGATGCAACACAGGTTCCTAATTCACCCCTCCACTTT.

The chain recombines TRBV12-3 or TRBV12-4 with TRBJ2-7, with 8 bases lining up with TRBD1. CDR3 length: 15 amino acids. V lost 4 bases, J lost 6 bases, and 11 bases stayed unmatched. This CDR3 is CASSSHRGSQVEQYF. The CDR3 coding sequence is TGTGCCAGCAGTTCCCACAGGGGGTCTCAGGTCGAGCAGTACTTC.

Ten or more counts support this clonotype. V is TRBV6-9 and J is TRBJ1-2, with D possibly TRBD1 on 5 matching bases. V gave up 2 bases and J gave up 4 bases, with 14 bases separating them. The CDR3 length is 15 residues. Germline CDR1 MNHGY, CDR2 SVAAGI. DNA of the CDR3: TGTGCCAGCAGTTATAGCGCAGGGATCGCCTATGGCTACACCTTC. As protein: CASSYSAGIAYGYTF.

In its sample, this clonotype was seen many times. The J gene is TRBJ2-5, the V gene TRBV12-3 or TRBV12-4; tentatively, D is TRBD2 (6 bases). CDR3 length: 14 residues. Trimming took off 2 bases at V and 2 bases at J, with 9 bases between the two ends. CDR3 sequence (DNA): TGTGCCAGCAGTTTACAGGGAGGACAAGAGACCCAGTACTTC. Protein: CASSLQGGQETQYF.

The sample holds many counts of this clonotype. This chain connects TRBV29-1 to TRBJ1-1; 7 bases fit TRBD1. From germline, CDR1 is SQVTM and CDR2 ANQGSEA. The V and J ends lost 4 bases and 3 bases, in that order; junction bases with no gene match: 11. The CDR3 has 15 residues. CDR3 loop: CSVVEDRSWDTEAFF. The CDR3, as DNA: TGCAGCGTTGTTGAGGACAGGTCATGGGACACTGAAGCTTTCTTT.

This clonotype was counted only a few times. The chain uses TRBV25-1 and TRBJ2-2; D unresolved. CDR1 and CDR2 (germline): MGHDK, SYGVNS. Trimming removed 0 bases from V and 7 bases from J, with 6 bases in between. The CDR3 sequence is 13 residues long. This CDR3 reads CASSEYLRGELFF. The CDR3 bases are TGTGCCAGCAGTGAATACCTTCGCGGGGAGCTGTTTTTT.

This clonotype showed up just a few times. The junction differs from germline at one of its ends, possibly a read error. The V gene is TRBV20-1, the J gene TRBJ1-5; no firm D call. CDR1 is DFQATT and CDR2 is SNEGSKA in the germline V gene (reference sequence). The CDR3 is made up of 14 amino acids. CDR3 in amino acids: CSASYDISNQPQHF. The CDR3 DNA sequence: TGTAGTGCTAGCTATGACATTAGCAATCAGCCCCAGCATTTT.